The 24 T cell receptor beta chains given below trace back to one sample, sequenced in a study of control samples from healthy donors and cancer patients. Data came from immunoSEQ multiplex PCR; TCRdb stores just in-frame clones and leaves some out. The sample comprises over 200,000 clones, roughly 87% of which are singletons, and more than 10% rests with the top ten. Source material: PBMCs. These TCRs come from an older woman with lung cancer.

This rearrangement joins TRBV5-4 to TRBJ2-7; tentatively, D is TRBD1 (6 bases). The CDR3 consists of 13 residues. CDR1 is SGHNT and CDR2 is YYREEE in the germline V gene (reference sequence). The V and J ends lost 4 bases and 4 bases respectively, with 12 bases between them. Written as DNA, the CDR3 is TGTGCCAGCAGCACCGGGACACTTTACGAGCAGTACTTC. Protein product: CASSTGTLYEQYF.

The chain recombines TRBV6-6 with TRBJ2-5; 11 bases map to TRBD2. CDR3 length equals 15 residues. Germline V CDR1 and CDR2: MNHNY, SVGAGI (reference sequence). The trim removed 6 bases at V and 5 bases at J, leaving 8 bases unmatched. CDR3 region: CASRETSGAGETQYF. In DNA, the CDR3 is TGTGCCAGCAGAGAGACTAGCGGGGCTGGGGAGACCCAGTACTTC.

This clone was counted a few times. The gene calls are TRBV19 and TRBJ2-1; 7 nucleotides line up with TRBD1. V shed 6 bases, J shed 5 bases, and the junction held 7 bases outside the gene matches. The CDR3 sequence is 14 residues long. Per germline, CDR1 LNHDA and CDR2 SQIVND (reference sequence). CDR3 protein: CASSRTGHHNEQFF. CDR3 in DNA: TGTGCCAGTAGCCGGACAGGTCATCACAATGAGCAGTTCTTC.

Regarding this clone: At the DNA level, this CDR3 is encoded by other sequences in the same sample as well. CDR3: CASSFPGTEAFF. As DNA, the CDR3 is TGTGCCAGCAGTTTCCCTGGAACTGAAGCTTTCTTT. The chain is built from TRBV12-3 or TRBV12-4 and TRBJ1-1, with D hard to call. Trimming pared 3 bases from V and 5 bases from J, leaving 7 bases between. There are 12 residues in the CDR3.

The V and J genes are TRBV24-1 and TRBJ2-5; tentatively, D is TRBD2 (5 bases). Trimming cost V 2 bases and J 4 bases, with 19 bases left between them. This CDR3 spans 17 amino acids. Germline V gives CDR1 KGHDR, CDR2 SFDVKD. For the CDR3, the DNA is TGTGCCACCAGTGATTCCCACGGAAGCGGTAGATCAGAGACCCAGTACTTC. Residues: CATSDSHGSGRSETQYF.

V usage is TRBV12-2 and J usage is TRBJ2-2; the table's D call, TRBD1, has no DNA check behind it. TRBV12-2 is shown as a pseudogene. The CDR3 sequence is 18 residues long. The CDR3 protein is CASRTPSRQGVNTGELFF. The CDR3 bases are TGTGCAAGTCGCACACCCTCGCGCCAGGGGGTAAACACCGGGGAGCTGTTTTTT.

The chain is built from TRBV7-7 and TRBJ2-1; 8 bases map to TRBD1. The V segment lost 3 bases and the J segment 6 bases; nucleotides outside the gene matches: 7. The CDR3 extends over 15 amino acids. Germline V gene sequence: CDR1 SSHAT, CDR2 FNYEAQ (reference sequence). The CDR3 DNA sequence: TGTGCCAGCAGCTTGAGCAGGGGGCTCGGCAATGAGCAGTTCTTC. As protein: CASSLSRGLGNEQFF.

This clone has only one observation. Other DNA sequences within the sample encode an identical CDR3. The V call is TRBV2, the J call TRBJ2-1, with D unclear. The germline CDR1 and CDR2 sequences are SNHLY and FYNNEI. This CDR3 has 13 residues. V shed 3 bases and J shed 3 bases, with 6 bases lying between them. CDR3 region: CASSEDGYNEQFF. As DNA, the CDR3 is TGTGCCAGCAGTGAGGATGGCTACAATGAGCAGTTCTTC.

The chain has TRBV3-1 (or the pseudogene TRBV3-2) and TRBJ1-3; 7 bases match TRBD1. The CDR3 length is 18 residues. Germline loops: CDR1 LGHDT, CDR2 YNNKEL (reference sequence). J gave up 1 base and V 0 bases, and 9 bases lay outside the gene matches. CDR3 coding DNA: TGTGCCAGCAGCCAAGACACCGGGACAGCTCTATCTGGAAACACCATATATTTT. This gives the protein CASSQDTGTALSGNTIYF.

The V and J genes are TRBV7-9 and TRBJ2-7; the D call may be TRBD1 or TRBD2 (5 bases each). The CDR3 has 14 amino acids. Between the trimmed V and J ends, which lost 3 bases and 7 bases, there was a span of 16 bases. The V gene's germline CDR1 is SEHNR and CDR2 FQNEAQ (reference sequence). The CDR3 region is CASSLGRGVWEQYF. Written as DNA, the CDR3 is TGTGCCAGCAGCTTGGGTAGAGGGGTTTGGGAGCAGTACTTC.

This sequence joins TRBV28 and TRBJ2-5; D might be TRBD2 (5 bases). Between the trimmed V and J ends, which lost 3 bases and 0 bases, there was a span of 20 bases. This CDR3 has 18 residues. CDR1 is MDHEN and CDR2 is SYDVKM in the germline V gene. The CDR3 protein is CASSLEAQSVSNQETQYF. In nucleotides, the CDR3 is TGTGCCAGCAGTTTGGAGGCACAGAGTGTTTCAAACCAAGAGACCCAGTACTTC.

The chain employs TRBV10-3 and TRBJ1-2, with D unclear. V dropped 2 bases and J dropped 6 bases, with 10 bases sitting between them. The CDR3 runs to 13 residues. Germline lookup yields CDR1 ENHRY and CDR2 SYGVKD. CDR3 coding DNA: TGTGCCATCAGTGAGACGGGAGTCGATGGCTACACCTTC. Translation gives CAISETGVDGYTF.

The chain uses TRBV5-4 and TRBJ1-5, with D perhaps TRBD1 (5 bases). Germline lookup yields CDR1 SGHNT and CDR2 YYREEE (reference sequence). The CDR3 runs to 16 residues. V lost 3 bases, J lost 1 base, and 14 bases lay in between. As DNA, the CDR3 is TGTGCCAGCAGCTCGTATCGGGAGGGGAGCAATCAGCCCCAGCATTTT. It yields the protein CASSSYREGSNQPQHF.

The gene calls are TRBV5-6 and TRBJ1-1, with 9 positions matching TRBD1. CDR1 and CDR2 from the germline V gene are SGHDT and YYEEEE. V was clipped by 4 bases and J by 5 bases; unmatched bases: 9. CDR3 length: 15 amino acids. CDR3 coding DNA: TGTGCCAGCAGCCTACCGGGACAGGGAGAAACTGAAGCTTTCTTT. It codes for CASSLPGQGETEAFF.

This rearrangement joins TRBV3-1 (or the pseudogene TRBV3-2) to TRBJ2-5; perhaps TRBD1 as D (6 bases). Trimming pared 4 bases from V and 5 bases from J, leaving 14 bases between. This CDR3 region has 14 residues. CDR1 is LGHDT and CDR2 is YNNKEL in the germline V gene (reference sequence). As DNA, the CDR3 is TGTGCCAGCAGCCCCTCGACAGGCGCCGAGACCCAGTACTTC. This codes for CASSPSTGAETQYF.

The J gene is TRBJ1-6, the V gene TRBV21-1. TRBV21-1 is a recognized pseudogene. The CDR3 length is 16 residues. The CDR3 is CASSHRSRPLNSPLHF. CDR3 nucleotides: TGTGCCAGCAGCCACCGTTCAAGGCCACTTAATTCACCCCTCCACTTT.

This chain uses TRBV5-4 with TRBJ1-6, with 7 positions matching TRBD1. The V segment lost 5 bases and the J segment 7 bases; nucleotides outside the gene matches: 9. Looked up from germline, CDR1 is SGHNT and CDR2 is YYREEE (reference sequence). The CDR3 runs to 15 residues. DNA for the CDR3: TGTGCCAGCAGGCGTGCGGGACAGACAAATTCACCCCTCCACTTT. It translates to CASRRAGQTNSPLHF.

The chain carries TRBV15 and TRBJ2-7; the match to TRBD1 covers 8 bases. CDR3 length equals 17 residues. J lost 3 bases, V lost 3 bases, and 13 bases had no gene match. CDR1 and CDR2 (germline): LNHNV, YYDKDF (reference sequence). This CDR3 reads CATSRRQGTGWIYEQYF. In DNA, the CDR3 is TGTGCCACCAGCAGGCGACAGGGGACGGGCTGGATCTACGAGCAGTACTTC.

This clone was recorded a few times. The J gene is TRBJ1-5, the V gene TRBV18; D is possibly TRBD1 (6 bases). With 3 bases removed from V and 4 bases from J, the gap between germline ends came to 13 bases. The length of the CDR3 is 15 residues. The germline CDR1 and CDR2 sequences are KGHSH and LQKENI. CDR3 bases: TGTGCCAGCTCACCGGGCAGGGGAGGGAATCAGCCCCAGCATTTT. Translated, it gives CASSPGRGGNQPQHF.

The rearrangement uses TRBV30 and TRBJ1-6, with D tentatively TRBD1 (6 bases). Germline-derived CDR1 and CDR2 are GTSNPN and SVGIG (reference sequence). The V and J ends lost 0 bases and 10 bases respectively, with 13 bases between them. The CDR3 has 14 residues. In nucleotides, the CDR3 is TGTGCCTGGAGTGTAGAGGGGGGGGGATCACCCCTCCACTTT. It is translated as CAWSVEGGGSPLHF.

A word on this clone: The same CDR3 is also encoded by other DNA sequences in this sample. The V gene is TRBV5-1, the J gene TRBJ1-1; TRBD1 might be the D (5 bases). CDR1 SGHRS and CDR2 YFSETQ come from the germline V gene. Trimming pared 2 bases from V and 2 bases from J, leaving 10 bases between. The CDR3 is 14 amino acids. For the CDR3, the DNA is TGCGCCAGCAGCTTCCGTGACAGAAACACTGAAGCTTTCTTT. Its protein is CASSFRDRNTEAFF.

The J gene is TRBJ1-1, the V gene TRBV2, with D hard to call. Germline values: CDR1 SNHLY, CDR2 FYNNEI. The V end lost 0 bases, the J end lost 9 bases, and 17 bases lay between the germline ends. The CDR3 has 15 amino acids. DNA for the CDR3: TGTGCCAGCAGTGAAGCGGAACCCCCCTTAGCGAAAGCTTTCTTT. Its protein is CASSEAEPPLAKAFF. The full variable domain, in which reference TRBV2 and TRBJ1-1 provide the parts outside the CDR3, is EPEVTQTPSHQVTQMGQEVILRCVPISNHLYFYWYRQILGQKVEFLVSFYNNEISEKSEIFDDQFSVERPDGSNFTLKIRSTKLEDSAMYFCASSEAEPPLAKAFFGQGTRLTVV.

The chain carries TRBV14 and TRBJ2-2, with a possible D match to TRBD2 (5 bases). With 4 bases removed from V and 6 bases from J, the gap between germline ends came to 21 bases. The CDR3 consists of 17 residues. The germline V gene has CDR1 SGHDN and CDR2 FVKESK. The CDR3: CASSPIFGRGEAGELFF. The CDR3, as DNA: TGTGCCAGCAGCCCCATATTCGGCCGGGGAGAGGCCGGGGAGCTGTTTTTT.

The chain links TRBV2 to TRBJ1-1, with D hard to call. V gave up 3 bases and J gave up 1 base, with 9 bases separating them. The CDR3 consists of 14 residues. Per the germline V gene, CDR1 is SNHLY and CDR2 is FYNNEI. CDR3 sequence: CASSDVRTNTEAFF. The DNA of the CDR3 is TGTGCCAGCAGTGATGTCAGAACGAACACTGAAGCTTTCTTT.